This T cell receptor (beta chain) was obtained from a study of T cell repertoires in cytomegalovirus infection. Across the whole study: The study used recently identified HLA-C-restricted and well-studied HLA-B-restricted CMV epitopes. Evidence of both CMV infection and a matching HLA type came from public TCR beta signatures.

Each CDR3 protein gets one entry after TCRdb re-called the reads with MiXCR. This sample has some 940,000 distinct CDR3 sequences; roughly a third occur once, and the top ten carry 10% to 15%. This clonotype has a handful of counts. Its antigen is currently unknown. The CDR3 is made up of 15 amino acids. CDR1 and CDR2 (germline): MNHNS, SASEGT. Between the trimmed V and J ends, which lost 4 bases and 2 bases, there was a span of 12 bases. Sequencing used cultured CD8+ T cells from PBMCs, obtained from culture after CMV antigen stimulation. V gene TRBV6-1 combines with J gene TRBJ1-5; D is unresolved. This sequence was found in a human donor in good health (CMV status not recorded). Some clones in this sample may be carry-over from other donors' samples. The CDR3 nucleotides are TGTGCCAGCAGTGGATGGGGAGTGGGCAATCAGCCCCAGCATTTT. This sequence encodes CASSGWGVGNQPQHF.